These 5 T cell receptor beta chains were all obtained from the same sample, sequenced in a study of blood T cell repertoires in COVID-19. Measured with immunoSEQ multiplex PCR; TCRdb has only the in-frame clones, and not every one. The table lists roughly 190,000 clones, roughly 82% of them singletons. The sample comprised PBMCs or T cells enriched from blood (not recorded which). These receptors came from a man in his forties who had recovered from COVID-19.

In DNA, the CDR3 is TGCGCCAGCAGCCAGGAGGGGGGGCAGGACCAAAACATTCAGTACTTC. The encoded protein is CASSQEGGQDQNIQYF. The V call is TRBV4-3, the J call TRBJ2-4, with D perhaps TRBD2 (7 bases). Germline CDR1 LGHNA, CDR2 YSLEER. The CDR3 consists of 16 residues. Trimming shortened V by 3 bases and J by 5 bases, and 17 bases separated the two germline ends.

The rearrangement joins TRBV24-1 to TRBJ2-2, with D perhaps matching TRBD1 (5 bases). The CDR3 length is 15 residues. Germline V lookup: CDR1 KGHDR, CDR2 SFDVKD. V was trimmed by 3 bases and J by 2 bases, leaving 9 bases between them. CDR3 nucleotide sequence: TGTGCCACCAGTGATGGGGCAGTAAACACCGGGGAGCTGTTTTTT. This translates into CATSDGAVNTGELFF.

The rearrangement links TRBV4-3 to TRBJ2-1; 7 bases align to TRBD2. Unmatched junction bases numbered 12, after V lost 7 bases and J lost 9 bases. The CDR3 contains 14 residues. Germline V gives CDR1 LGHNA, CDR2 YSLEER. The CDR3 sequence: CASMAGASSGEQFF. DNA of the CDR3: TGCGCCAGCATGGCGGGAGCCTCTTCAGGTGAGCAGTTCTTC.

The chain couples TRBV19 to TRBJ2-1; 14 nucleotides line up with TRBD2. Germline loops: CDR1 LNHDA, CDR2 SQIVND (reference sequence). The CDR3 loop spans 22 amino acids. V trimming: 8 bases; J trimming: 8 bases; junction bases outside the gene matches: 29. CDR3 in amino acids: CASSRGLAGASTPSRGFDEQFF. DNA for the CDR3: TGTGCCAGTTCCCGGGGACTAGCGGGAGCCTCCACACCAAGCAGGGGGTTTGATGAGCAGTTCTTC.

This clone appeared once. The rearrangement links TRBV27 to TRBJ1-1, with unresolved D. Trimming stripped 6 bases from V and 4 bases from J, with 12 bases between. The CDR3 is 13 amino acids. From germline, CDR1 is MNHEY and CDR2 SMNVEV (reference sequence). The DNA for the CDR3 is TGTGCCAGCAGGTTGGTTGCGGTCACTGAAGCTTTCTTT. It yields the protein CASRLVAVTEAFF.